This TCR beta chain came from a study of brain T cells in children with intractable seizures. The sequenced cases were selected for having the highest brain T cell transcript signatures. Patients received at least one anti-epileptic drug before surgery. Study-level findings and limits: HCMV serostatus was not known, and viral specificity came from CDR3 similarity only.

The data were produced by immunoSEQ multiplex PCR, yet TCRdb's version contains in-frame clones alone and is incomplete. The data hold 95,000 to 120,000 clones, with approximately 94% observed a single time. Notes on this clone: Its specificity is not known.

The CDR3 consists of 15 residues. Trimming at V came to 3 bases and at J to 3 bases, leaving 6 bases not matched to a gene. Germline V gives CDR1 MDHEN, CDR2 SYDVKM. Specimen: peripheral blood, collected at surgery. This TCR was sampled from a boy in the first two years of life with hemimegalencephaly and intractable seizures. The V and J genes are TRBV28 and TRBJ2-7, with 9 bases lining up with TRBD2. As DNA, the CDR3 is TGTGCCAGCAGTTTCTCTAGCGGGGAGGACTACGAGCAGTACTTC. Its protein is CASSFSSGEDYEQYF.